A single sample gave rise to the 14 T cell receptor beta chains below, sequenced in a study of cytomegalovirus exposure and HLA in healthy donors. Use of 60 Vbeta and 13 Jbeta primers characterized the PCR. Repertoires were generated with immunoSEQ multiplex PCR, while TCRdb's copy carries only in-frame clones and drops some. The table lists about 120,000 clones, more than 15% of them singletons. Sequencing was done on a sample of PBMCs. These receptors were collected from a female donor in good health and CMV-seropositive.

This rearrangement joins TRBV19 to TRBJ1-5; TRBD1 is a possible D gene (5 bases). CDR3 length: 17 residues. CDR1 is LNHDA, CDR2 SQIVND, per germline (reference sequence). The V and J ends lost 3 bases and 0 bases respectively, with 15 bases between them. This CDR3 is CASSIVSGSNSNQPQHF. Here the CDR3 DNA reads TGTGCCAGTAGTATTGTATCAGGGTCCAATAGCAATCAGCCCCAGCATTTT.

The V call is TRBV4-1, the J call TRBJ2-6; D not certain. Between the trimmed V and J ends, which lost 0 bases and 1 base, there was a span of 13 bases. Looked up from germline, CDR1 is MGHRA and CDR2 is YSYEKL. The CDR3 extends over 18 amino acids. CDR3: CASSQDSSRRSGANVLTF. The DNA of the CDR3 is TGCGCCAGCAGCCAAGATTCGAGCCGGAGATCTGGGGCCAACGTCCTGACTTTC.

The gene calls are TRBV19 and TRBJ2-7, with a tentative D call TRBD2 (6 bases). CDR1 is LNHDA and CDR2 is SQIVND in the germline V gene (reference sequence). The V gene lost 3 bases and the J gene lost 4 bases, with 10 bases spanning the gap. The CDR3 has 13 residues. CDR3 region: CASSIGAGYEQYF. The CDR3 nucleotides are TGTGCCAGTAGTATTGGGGCGGGGTACGAGCAGTACTTC. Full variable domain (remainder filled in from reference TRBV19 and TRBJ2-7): DGGITQSPKYLFRKEGQNVTLSCEQNLNHDAMYWYRQDPGQGLRLIYYSQIVNDFQKGDIAEGYSVSREKKESFPLTVTSAQKNPTAFYLCASSIGAGYEQYFGPGTRLTVT.

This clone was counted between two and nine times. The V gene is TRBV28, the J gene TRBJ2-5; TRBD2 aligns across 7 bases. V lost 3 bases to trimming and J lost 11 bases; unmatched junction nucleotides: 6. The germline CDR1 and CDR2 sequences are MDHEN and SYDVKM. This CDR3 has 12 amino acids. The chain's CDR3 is CASSFARTSQYF. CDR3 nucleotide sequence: TGTGCCAGCAGTTTCGCAAGGACTAGTCAGTACTTC.

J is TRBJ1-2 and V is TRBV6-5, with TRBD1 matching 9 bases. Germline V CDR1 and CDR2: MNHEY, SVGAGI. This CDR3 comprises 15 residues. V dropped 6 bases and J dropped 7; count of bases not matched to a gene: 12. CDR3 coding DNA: TGTGCCAGCAGCTCTCCGGGACAGGGAAGGGGTGGCTACACCTTC. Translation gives CASSSPGQGRGGYTF.

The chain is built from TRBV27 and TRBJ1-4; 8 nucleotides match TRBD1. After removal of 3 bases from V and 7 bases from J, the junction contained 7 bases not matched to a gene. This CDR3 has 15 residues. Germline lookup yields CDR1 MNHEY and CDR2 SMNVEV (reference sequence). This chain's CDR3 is CASSLRQGYGEKLFF. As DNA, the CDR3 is TGTGCCAGCAGTTTGAGACAGGGGTATGGTGAAAAACTGTTTTTT.

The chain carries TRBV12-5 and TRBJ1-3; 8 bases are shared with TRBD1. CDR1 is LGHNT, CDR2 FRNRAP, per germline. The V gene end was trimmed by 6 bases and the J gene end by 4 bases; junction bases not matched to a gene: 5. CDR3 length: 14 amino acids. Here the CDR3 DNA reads TGTGCTAGTGGCTCGGACAGGGTAGGAAACACCATATATTTT. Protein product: CASGSDRVGNTIYF.

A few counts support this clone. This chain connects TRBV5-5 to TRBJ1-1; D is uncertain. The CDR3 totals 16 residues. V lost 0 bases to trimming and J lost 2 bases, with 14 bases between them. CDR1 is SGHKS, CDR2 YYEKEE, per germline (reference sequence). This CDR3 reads CASSLAYLGGNTEAFF. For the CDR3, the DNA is TGTGCCAGCAGCTTGGCGTACCTGGGAGGTAACACTGAAGCTTTCTTT. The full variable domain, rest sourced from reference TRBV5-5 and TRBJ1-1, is DAGVTQSPTHLIKTRGQQVTLRCSPISGHKSVSWYQQVLGQGPQFIFQYYEKEERGRGNFPDRFSARQFPNYSSELNVNALLLGDSALYLCASSLAYLGGNTEAFFGQGTRLTVV.

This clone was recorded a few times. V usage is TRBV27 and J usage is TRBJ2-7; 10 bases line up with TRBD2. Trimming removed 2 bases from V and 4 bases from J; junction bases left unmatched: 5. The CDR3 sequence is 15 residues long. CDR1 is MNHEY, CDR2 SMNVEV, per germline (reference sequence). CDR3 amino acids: CASSLRLAGAYEQYF. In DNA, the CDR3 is TGTGCCAGCAGTTTAAGGCTAGCGGGAGCATACGAGCAGTACTTC.

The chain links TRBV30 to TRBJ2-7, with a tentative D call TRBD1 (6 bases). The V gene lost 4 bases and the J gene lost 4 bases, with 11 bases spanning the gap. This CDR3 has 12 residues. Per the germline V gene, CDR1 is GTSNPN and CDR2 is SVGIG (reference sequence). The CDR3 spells CAWKAGDYEQYF. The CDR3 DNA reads TGTGCCTGGAAGGCAGGGGATTACGAGCAGTACTTC. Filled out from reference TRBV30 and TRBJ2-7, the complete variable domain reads SQTIHQWPATLVQPVGSPLSLECTVEGTSNPNLYWYRQAAGRGLQLLFYSVGIGQISSEVPQNLSASRPQDRQFILSSKKLLLSDSGFYLCAWKAGDYEQYFGPGTRLTVT.

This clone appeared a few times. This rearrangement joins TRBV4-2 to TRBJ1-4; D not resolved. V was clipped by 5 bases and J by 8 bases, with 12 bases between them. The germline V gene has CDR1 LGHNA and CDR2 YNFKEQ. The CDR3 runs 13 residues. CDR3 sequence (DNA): TGTGCCAGCAGCTTTGATCCCGAGGAAAAACTGTTTTTT. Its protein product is CASSFDPEEKLFF.

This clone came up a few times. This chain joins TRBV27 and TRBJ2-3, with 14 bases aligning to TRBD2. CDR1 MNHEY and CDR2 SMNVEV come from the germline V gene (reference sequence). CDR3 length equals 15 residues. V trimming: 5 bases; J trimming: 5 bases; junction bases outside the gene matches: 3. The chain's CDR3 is CASSGTSGGRDTQYF. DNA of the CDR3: TGTGCCAGCAGTGGGACTAGCGGGGGTCGAGATACGCAGTATTTT.

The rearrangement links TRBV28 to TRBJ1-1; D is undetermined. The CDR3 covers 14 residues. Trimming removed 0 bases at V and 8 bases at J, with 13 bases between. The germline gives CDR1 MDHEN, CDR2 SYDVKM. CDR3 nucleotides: TGTGCCAGCAGTTTATGGGTTAAAACGGGGGAAGCTTTCTTT. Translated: CASSLWVKTGEAFF. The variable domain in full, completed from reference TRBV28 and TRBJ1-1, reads DVKVTQSSRYLVKRTGEKVFLECVQDMDHENMFWYRQDPGLGLRLIYFSYDVKMKEKGDIPEGYSVSREKKERFSLILESASTNQTSMYLCASSLWVKTGEAFFGQGTRLTVV.

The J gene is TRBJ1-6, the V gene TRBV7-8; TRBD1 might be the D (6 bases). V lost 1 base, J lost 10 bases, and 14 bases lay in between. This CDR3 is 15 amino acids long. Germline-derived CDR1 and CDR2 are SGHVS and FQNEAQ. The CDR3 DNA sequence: TGTGCCAGCAGCTTAGAGGAGGCAGGGGCCTCACCCCTCCACTTT. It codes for CASSLEEAGASPLHF.